This TCR beta chain came from a study of blood T cells in healthy people across ages. In this sample, this clonotype turned up a few times. Alongside a J-beta primer mix, a sample-barcoded 5' primer served in a second PCR lasting about 6 to 12 cycles. A template-switch adaptor containing 12 random nucleotides labeled each cDNA molecule. CDR3-containing paired-end reads numbering at least 2.5 million came from each sample. TCRdb passed the 5' RACE reads through MiXCR, listing each CDR3 protein once. Of some 700,000 distinct CDR3 sequences in the sample, 22% are singletons; the top ten hold roughly a fifth. The draw of peripheral blood yielded ten milliliters from each donor. Total RNA, at least 5 micrograms per sample, was extracted from PBMCs. Input material: blood. This TCR came from a man aged 70-80 years in good health.

Here the CDR3 DNA reads TGTGCCAGCAGCCCCCTTAGCGGTGAGCAGTTCTTC. Translated, it gives CASSPLSGEQFF. The chain couples TRBV3-1 to TRBJ2-5, with D possibly matching TRBD2 (6 bases). The J call may be mistaken, given a closer DNA end match to TRBJ2-1. Germline CDR1 and CDR2: LGHDT and YNNKEL (reference sequence). CDR3 length: 12 residues.